These T cell receptor beta chains were read from a single sample in a study of T cells in Graves' hyperthyroidism and ophthalmopathy. MiXCR was run by TCRdb on the multiplex PCR reads, yielding one entry per CDR3 protein. The sample yields 400,000 or so distinct CDR3 sequences, around 15% seen once. Specimen: blood. These receptors all stem from a man between 50 and 59 years old with Graves' ophthalmopathy. The conserved cysteine and the conserved F or W are not part of the CDR3 here. A D gene is named only where the DNA matches it firmly.

D gene	V gene	J gene	CDR3 protein
.	TRBV29-1	TRBJ1-5	SVVENSNQPQH
.	TRBV5-1	TRBJ2-5	ASSLSRSEETQY
TRBD1	TRBV11-1	TRBJ2-3	ASSRQGAKADTQY
.	TRBV7-9	TRBJ2-7	ASSLEVGSPKKYEQY
.	TRBV19	TRBJ2-1	ASRGGVGNEQF
.	TRBV4-1	TRBJ2-3	ASRKGLAISDTQY
TRBD2	TRBV6-8	TRBJ2-3	ASSLEERETQY
.	TRBV27	TRBJ2-3	ASSLVGVGTDTQY
TRBD2	TRBV3-1	TRBJ2-3	ASSAYTSGNTDTQY
.	TRBV20-1	TRBJ2-1	SARLSGTRVSGQF
TRBD2	TRBV5-1	TRBJ2-5	ASSAVPTSVYQETQY
TRBD1	TRBV15	TRBJ2-7	ATSRGQESEQY
TRBD2	TRBV10-3	TRBJ2-7	ASGGGRAYEQY
.	TRBV3-1	TRBJ1-2	ASSPGQTRFTNYGYT
.	TRBV3-1	TRBJ1-4	ASSQDPRPNEKLF
TRBD2	TRBV12-3/TRBV12-4	TRBJ2-2	ASSLFGAGAVTGELF
.	TRBV5-1	TRBJ2-5	ASSLANVRAQETQY
.	TRBV2	TRBJ2-7	ASSVVGIAYEQY
.	TRBV6-1	TRBJ2-3	ASSEAEVQY
.	TRBV2	TRBJ2-1	ASSGTHNEQF
.	TRBV6-2/TRBV6-3	TRBJ1-1	ASSTALITEAF
.	TRBV15	TRBJ2-1	ATSRDQGWSYNEQF
TRBD1	TRBV20-1	TRBJ2-7	SAIQGAGEQY
TRBD1	TRBV11-3	TRBJ1-3	ASSSGQAYSGNTIY
.	TRBV12-5	TRBJ2-2	ASGLQGLAGELF
TRBD2	TRBV20-1	TRBJ2-3	SARVGTSVPDTQY
TRBD1	TRBV7-9	TRBJ2-7	ASSLPEAGGFSYEQY
.	TRBV20-1	TRBJ2-1	SASRLDSLNEQF
TRBD2	TRBV28	TRBJ2-3	ATRLAPDTQY
TRBD2	TRBV20-1	TRBJ2-1	SLRSAGGDNEQF
.	TRBV20-1	TRBJ2-2	SARDLSGELF
.	TRBV19	TRBJ1-1	ASRAGAVTTEAF
TRBD2	TRBV12-3/TRBV12-4	TRBJ2-3	AVSGRIADTQY
.	TRBV3-1	TRBJ2-7	ASSQAYYEQY
TRBD2	TRBV12-3/TRBV12-4	TRBJ2-5	ASSLQGLGAVNQETQY
TRBD1	TRBV6-1	TRBJ2-1	ASSFNRPGQGANEQF
.	TRBV4-2	TRBJ2-3	ASSQARGITDTQY
TRBD1	TRBV20-1	TRBJ1-1	SASDADRGNRGNTEAF
TRBD2	TRBV12-3/TRBV12-4	TRBJ2-7	ASSLSTSENEQY
.	TRBV9	TRBJ2-7	ASSVGASSYEQY
.	TRBV7-9	TRBJ2-6	ASSLTGAGANVLT
.	TRBV6-1	TRBJ2-7	ASRPPLGKVHEQY
.	TRBV27	TRBJ2-7	ASSPHRGEGPYEQY
.	TRBV12-5	TRBJ2-2	ASGPGQTNKETGELF
TRBD1	TRBV9	TRBJ2-5	ASSVRDRVREETQY
TRBD2	TRBV7-3	TRBJ2-2	ASSQTSGANTGELF
.	TRBV6-1	TRBJ1-2	ASRGTASNYGYT